A single sample gave rise to the 26 T cell receptor beta chains below, sequenced in a study of blood T cell repertoires in COVID-19. Clones were sequenced by immunoSEQ multiplex PCR, and TCRdb holds only the in-frame ones, with some missing. The table has approximately 500,000 clones, approximately 83% seen once; the top ten hold roughly 3.2%. Sequencing was performed on peripheral blood. The receptors shown here come from a human donor in a cohort sampled during active COVID-19.

This chain uses TRBV27 with TRBJ1-2; D is possibly TRBD1 (6 bases). The germline gives CDR1 MNHEY, CDR2 SMNVEV (reference sequence). CDR3 size: 14 residues. V lost 5 bases and J 4 bases, leaving 14 bases between the germline ends. The CDR3 sequence is CASSLGASGYGYTF. The CDR3 DNA is TGTGCCAGCAGTCTGGGGGCAAGCGGCTATGGCTACACCTTC.

The table lists this clone with a count of one. V and J are TRBV6-5 and TRBJ1-1; possibly TRBD1 for D (6 bases). V lost 6 bases and J lost 0, with 14 bases in between. The CDR3 spans 15 residues. From germline, CDR1 is MNHEY and CDR2 SVGAGI. The DNA of the CDR3 is TGTGCCAGCAGCTGGGGGGGGCTCTTGAACACTGAAGCTTTCTTT. This translates into CASSWGGLLNTEAFF.

The chain links TRBV19 to TRBJ2-7; 7 bases are a match to TRBD2. Per the germline V gene, CDR1 is LNHDA and CDR2 is SQIVND (reference sequence). The CDR3 runs to 16 residues. The trim removed 5 bases at V and 5 bases at J, leaving 15 bases unmatched. The CDR3 bases are TGTGCCAGTAGTTCGCCCTCAGTAGCGGGTTCCGACGAGCAGTACTTC. Residues: CASSSPSVAGSDEQYF.

The sample holds one count of this clone. This chain links TRBV7-9 with TRBJ1-1; the match to TRBD1 covers 7 bases. V shed 5 bases and J 7 bases; nucleotides not matched to a gene: 10. The CDR3 runs to 14 residues. CDR1 SEHNR and CDR2 FQNEAQ come from the germline V gene (reference sequence). In DNA form, the CDR3 reads TGTGCCAGCAGCCCTTCCGCAGGGGGAGGTGAAGCTTTCTTT. Protein product: CASSPSAGGGEAFF.

The J gene is TRBJ2-2, the V gene TRBV3-1 (or the pseudogene TRBV3-2); 8 bases fit TRBD2. Germline V gene data show CDR1 as LGHDT and CDR2 as YNNKEL (reference sequence). The V and J ends lost 2 bases and 4 bases, in that order; junction bases with no gene match: 12. CDR3 length: 18 amino acids. This CDR3 is CASSQPGSGAKTTGELFF. CDR3 coding DNA: TGTGCCAGCAGCCAACCGGGTAGCGGGGCTAAAACCACCGGGGAGCTGTTTTTT.

This clone was counted a few times. The rearrangement links TRBV7-2 to TRBJ1-2, with D unresolved. This CDR3 is 13 amino acids long. Trimming cost V 0 bases and J 6 bases, with 8 bases left between them. Germline lookup yields CDR1 SGHTA and CDR2 FQGNSA. The CDR3 loop is CASSLAGGDGYTF. CDR3 nucleotide sequence: TGTGCCAGCAGCTTAGCTGGCGGCGATGGCTACACCTTC. Full variable domain (rest looked up from reference TRBV7-2 and TRBJ1-2): GAGVSQSPSNKVTEKGKDVELRCDPISGHTALYWYRQSLGQGLEFLIYFQGNSAPDKSGLPSDRFSAERTGGSVSTLTIQRTQQEDSAVYLCASSLAGGDGYTFGSGTRLTVV.

This chain connects TRBV7-6 to TRBJ1-1; the D gene is possibly TRBD1 (5 bases). The CDR3 has 16 residues. Germline-derived CDR1 and CDR2 are SGHVS and FNYEAQ. Trimming pared 1 base from V and 4 bases from J, leaving 16 bases between. This CDR3 is CASSLGLDTKGTEAFF. The CDR3 DNA reads as TGTGCCAGCAGCTTAGGTTTGGACACCAAGGGCACTGAAGCTTTCTTT.

V and J are TRBV9 and TRBJ2-1; 9 bases are shared with TRBD1. The length of the CDR3 is 15 residues. Germline V CDR1 and CDR2: SGDLS, YYNGEE. V trimming: 0 bases; J trimming: 9 bases; junction bases outside the gene matches: 7. The CDR3: CASSVEDRGFGEQFF. CDR3 DNA: TGTGCCAGCAGCGTAGAGGACAGGGGATTTGGTGAGCAGTTCTTC.

This clone was detected only once. The chain employs TRBV9 and TRBJ2-1, with a possible D match to TRBD2 (6 bases). V shed 3 bases and J shed 0 bases, with 13 bases lying between them. The CDR3 is made up of 16 amino acids. The germline CDR1 and CDR2 sequences are SGDLS and YYNGEE. The CDR3, as DNA: TGTGCCAGCAGCGCGCGGGGCTCCAGCTCCTACAATGAGCAGTTCTTC. It translates to CASSARGSSSYNEQFF.

This clone has a handful of counts. J is TRBJ1-1 and V is TRBV3-1 (or the pseudogene TRBV3-2); 11 bases are a match to TRBD1. The J segment lost 7 bases and the V segment lost 4 bases, leaving 8 bases of the junction unmatched. The CDR3 runs to 15 residues. Germline V lookup: CDR1 LGHDT, CDR2 YNNKEL (reference sequence). CDR3 DNA: TGTGCCAGCAGCCCTTGGACAGGGGGCGTCGGTGAAGCTTTCTTT. The encoded protein is CASSPWTGGVGEAFF.

This clone was seen a single time. The gene calls are TRBV19 and TRBJ1-5; tentative D call: TRBD1 (6 bases). The CDR3 loop spans 14 amino acids. The V end lost 8 bases, the J end lost 7 bases, and 18 bases lay between the germline ends. In germline, CDR1 is LNHDA, CDR2 SQIVND (reference sequence). The CDR3 protein is CASLTGDGRQPQHF. In DNA form, the CDR3 reads TGTGCCAGTTTGACAGGCGACGGTAGACAGCCCCAGCATTTT.

V is TRBV19 and J is TRBJ2-3; no clear D gene. Looked up from germline, CDR1 is LNHDA and CDR2 is SQIVND (reference sequence). The CDR3 is 11 amino acids. Trimming cost V 7 bases and J 5 bases, with 7 bases left between them. This CDR3 reads CASNTVDTQYF. The CDR3 DNA is TGTGCCAGTAATACGGTAGATACGCAGTATTTT.

V and J are TRBV19 and TRBJ2-6; 9 positions agree with TRBD1. V lost 7 bases to trimming and J lost 0 bases; unmatched junction nucleotides: 22. Germline-derived CDR1 and CDR2 are LNHDA and SQIVND (reference sequence). The CDR3 spans 22 residues. CDR3 nucleotide sequence: TGTGCCAGTACTCAAGCGAGACGGGACAGGGTTTTTTCCAACTCTGGGGCCAACGTCCTGACTTTC. As protein: CASTQARRDRVFSNSGANVLTF.

The chain employs TRBV7-2 and TRBJ2-1; 11 nucleotides line up with TRBD2. With 1 base clipped from V and 9 bases from J, the junction kept 8 bases outside the gene matches. CDR3 size: 16 residues. The germline V gene encodes CDR1 SGHTA and CDR2 FQGNSA. The CDR3 loop reads CASSLVLTSGNVEQFF. CDR3 DNA: TGTGCCAGCAGCTTAGTATTGACTAGCGGGAATGTTGAGCAGTTCTTC. The full variable domain, its missing parts supplied by reference TRBV7-2 and TRBJ2-1, is GAGVSQSPSNKVTEKGKDVELRCDPISGHTALYWYRQSLGQGLEFLIYFQGNSAPDKSGLPSDRFSAERTGGSVSTLTIQRTQQEDSAVYLCASSLVLTSGNVEQFFGPGTRLTVL.

This chain connects TRBV2 to TRBJ1-1; D gene unclear. The CDR3 is 13 amino acids. Germline CDR1 SNHLY, CDR2 FYNNEI. The V and J ends lost 4 bases and 1 base respectively, with 7 bases between them. The CDR3 region is CASSGQSNTEAFF. For the CDR3, the DNA is TGTGCCAGCAGTGGACAATCGAACACTGAAGCTTTCTTT.

The rearrangement uses TRBV14 and TRBJ2-1, with D possibly being TRBD1 (6 bases). Trimming pared 2 bases from V and 8 bases from J, leaving 16 bases between. The length of the CDR3 is 15 residues. The germline CDR1 and CDR2 sequences are SGHDN and FVKESK. CDR3 amino acids: CASSQFRGTRDEQFF. The CDR3 DNA is TGTGCCAGCAGCCAATTCAGGGGCACCCGGGATGAGCAGTTCTTC.

The chain employs TRBV5-1 and TRBJ1-5, with a tentative D call TRBD1 (6 bases). This CDR3 has 15 amino acids. The V end was cut by 3 bases, the J end by 3 bases, with 13 bases between. The germline CDR1 and CDR2 sequences are SGHRS and YFSETQ. The CDR3 loop reads CASSSGDRNNQPQHF. CDR3 in DNA: TGCGCCAGCAGCTCTGGCGACAGGAACAATCAGCCCCAGCATTTT.

The chain joins TRBV19 to TRBJ1-1; D is perhaps TRBD1 (5 bases). The CDR3 has 13 amino acids. The germline gives CDR1 LNHDA, CDR2 SQIVND (reference sequence). V gave up 5 bases and J gave up 9 bases, with 16 bases separating them. DNA for the CDR3: TGTGCCAGTAGTCAAGGGACTGCGCCGCAAGCTTTCTTT. This codes for CASSQGTAPQAFF.

The chain employs TRBV7-2 and TRBJ2-1, with D perhaps TRBD2 (5 bases). This CDR3 has 14 residues. CDR1 is SGHTA, CDR2 FQGNSA, per germline. V shed 5 bases and J shed 1 base, with 9 bases lying between them. Written as DNA, the CDR3 is TGTGCCAGCAGCCCCGAGGGTTCCTACAATGAGCAGTTCTTC. This translates into CASSPEGSYNEQFF.

The V gene is TRBV4-3, the J gene TRBJ1-2; tentative D call: TRBD1 (5 bases). Trimming shortened V by 4 bases and J by 0 bases, and 12 bases separated the two germline ends. Germline V gene data show CDR1 as LGHNA and CDR2 as YSLEER. The CDR3 runs to 15 residues. The CDR3 nucleotides read TGCGCCAGCAGCCTCGGCGGGGGAGCTAACTATGGCTACACCTTC. It yields the protein CASSLGGGANYGYTF.

The gene calls are TRBV24-1 and TRBJ2-1, with TRBD1 matching over 10 bases. V shed 3 bases and J 13 bases; nucleotides not matched to a gene: 11. Germline assignment: CDR1 KGHDR and CDR2 SFDVKD. This CDR3 has 15 amino acids. For the CDR3, the DNA is TGTGCCACCAGTGATCCAAGACAGGGGGCAAGGATTCAGTTCTTC. As protein: CATSDPRQGARIQFF.

The chain employs TRBV12-3 or TRBV12-4 and TRBJ1-4, with no clear D. V was cut by 7 bases and J by 4 bases, with 10 bases left in between. The CDR3 consists of 13 residues. CDR3 sequence: CASTPDYNEKLFF. The CDR3 nucleotides read TGTGCCAGCACTCCGGACTATAATGAAAAACTGTTTTTT.

The rearrangement joins TRBV7-6 to TRBJ2-7, with D maybe TRBD2 (6 bases). Germline lookup yields CDR1 SGHVS and CDR2 FNYEAQ. The CDR3 is 14 residues long. V was shortened by 1 base and J by 6 bases, with 13 bases between the two germline ends. The CDR3 bases are TGTGCCAGCAGCTTAGACGGGGAGGTTGGCGAGCAGTACTTC. Its translation: CASSLDGEVGEQYF. Based on the CDR3 plus reference TRBV7-6 and TRBJ2-7, the full variable domain is GAGVSQSPRYKVTKRGQDVALRCDPISGHVSLYWYRQALGQGPEFLTYFNYEAQQDKSGLPNDRFSAERPEGSISTLTIQRTEQRDSAMYRCASSLDGEVGEQYFGPGTRLTVT.

The genes are TRBV30 and TRBJ2-2; 7 bases agree with TRBD2. CDR1 and CDR2 (germline): GTSNPN, SVGIG (reference sequence). V gave up 7 bases and J gave up 4 bases; unmatched junction bases: 9. The CDR3 is 14 amino acids. The CDR3 loop reads CASLWGRATGELFF. The CDR3 coding sequence is TGTGCCTCCCTCTGGGGGAGGGCCACCGGGGAGCTGTTTTTT.

This chain connects TRBV5-4 to TRBJ2-5; weak D call: TRBD2 (6 bases). The length of the CDR3 is 14 residues. The germline V and J ends were trimmed by 4 bases and 5 bases, with 15 bases remaining between them. From germline, CDR1 is SGHNT and CDR2 YYREEE (reference sequence). DNA of the CDR3: TGTGCCAGCAGCATGGGGCGGAGGGAGGAGACCCAGTACTTC. Amino acids: CASSMGRREETQYF. Combining the CDR3 with reference TRBV5-4 and TRBJ2-5 gives the whole variable domain ETGVTQSPTHLIKTRGQQVTLRCSSQSGHNTVSWYQQALGQGPQFIFQYYREEENGRGNFPPRFSGLQFPNYSSELNVNALELDDSALYLCASSMGRREETQYFGPGTRLLVL.

The CDR3 region is CASSYRSRLNTEAFF. The CDR3 nucleotides read TGTGCCAGCAGCTACCGAAGCAGGCTGAACACTGAAGCTTTCTTT. The chain employs TRBV6-5 and TRBJ1-1; D is uncertain. V shed 6 bases and J shed 0 bases, with 14 bases lying between them. In germline, CDR1 is MNHEY, CDR2 SVGAGI. CDR3 size: 15 residues.